This T cell receptor beta chain derives from a study of T-cell memory formation after mild COVID-19. TCRdb re-called the 5' RACE reads through MiXCR, storing one row per CDR3 protein. The table lists around 250,000 distinct CDR3 sequences, 15% to 20% of them singletons. Study-wide findings and caveats: A second wave expanding day 15 to 37 was CD4+-biased; contracting clones were balanced.

This clonotype was seen only a few times. Its specificity is unknown. The CDR3 is made up of 14 amino acids. J was trimmed by 6 bases and V by 5 bases; bases with no gene match: 3. Germline V lookup: CDR1 SEHNR, CDR2 FQNEAQ (reference sequence). The chain has TRBV7-9 and TRBJ2-1, with 11 bases aligning to TRBD1. Sequencing was carried out using PBMCs or a T cell subset sorted from them (not recorded which). The receptor was derived from a man aged 18 to 35 who had mild COVID-19 (a few samples of this study predate the infection). Cell type and time point are not known. The CDR3 DNA is TGTGCCAGCAGCCGGACAGGGGGCTCCAATGAGCAGTTCTTC. Translated: CASSRTGGSNEQFF. The variable domain in full, completed from reference TRBV7-9 and TRBJ2-1, reads DTGVSQNPRHKITKRGQNVTFRCDPISEHNRLYWYRQTLGQGPEFLTYFQNEAQLEKSRLLSDRFSAERPKGSFSTLEIQRTEQGDSAMYLCASSRTGGSNEQFFGPGTRLTVL.